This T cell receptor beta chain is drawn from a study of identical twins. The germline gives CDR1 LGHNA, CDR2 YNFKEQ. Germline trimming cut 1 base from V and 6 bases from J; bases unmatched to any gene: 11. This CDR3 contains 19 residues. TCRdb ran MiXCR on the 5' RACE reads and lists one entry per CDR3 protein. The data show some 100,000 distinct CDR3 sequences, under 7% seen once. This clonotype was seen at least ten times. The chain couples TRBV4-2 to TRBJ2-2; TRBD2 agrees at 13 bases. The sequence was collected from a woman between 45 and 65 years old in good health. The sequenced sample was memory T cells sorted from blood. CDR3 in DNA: TGTGCCAGCAGCCAAGTCGCTGGACTAGCGGGAGTTGGGGCCGGGGAGCTGTTTTTT. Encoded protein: CASSQVAGLAGVGAGELFF.